These 13 T cell receptor beta chains originate from one sample sequenced in a study of chemoradiotherapy in HPV16-positive cancers (dated by TCRdb to between 2021 and 2023). The library was prepared using the immunoSEQ multiplex PCR assay. TCRdb obtained this table from immuneACCESS and retained in-frame rearrangements with V and J assigned. These tables miss some clones; where compared with another copy, unresolved V genes account for less than half of the shortfall, and the remainder is unexplained. This sample has 9,500 to 15,000 clones in its table, and around 73% of those were observed once. Approximately 0.96% of the sample lies in the top ten. The sample was taken from a patient who underwent chemoradiotherapy. The receptor set was obtained from a human donor with HPV-associated anogenital cancer.

The chain is built from TRBV5-5 and TRBJ1-5; perhaps TRBD1 as D (5 bases). Per the germline V gene, CDR1 is SGHKS and CDR2 is YYEKEE (reference sequence). The CDR3 has 15 residues. The ends were cut back, 0 bases at V and 0 bases at J, with 7 bases in the middle. The CDR3 is CASSLATGSNQPQHF. CDR3 coding DNA: TGTGCCAGCAGCTTGGCTACAGGTAGCAATCAGCCCCAGCATTTT.

This clone was observed a handful of times. The chain joins TRBV7-6 to TRBJ2-7, with D maybe TRBD1 (6 bases). Trimming left V 2 bases short and J 7 bases short, with 12 bases between. From germline, CDR1 is SGHVS and CDR2 FNYEAQ. The CDR3 runs 13 residues. The CDR3: CASSLKGVGEQYF. CDR3 bases: TGTGCCAGCAGCTTAAAGGGGGTCGGGGAGCAGTACTTC. The variable domain in full, with the rest retrieved from reference TRBV7-6 and TRBJ2-7, is GAGVSQSPRYKVTKRGQDVALRCDPISGHVSLYWYRQALGQGPEFLTYFNYEAQQDKSGLPNDRFSAERPEGSISTLTIQRTEQRDSAMYRCASSLKGVGEQYFGPGTRLTVT.

This chain joins TRBV4-2 and TRBJ2-5; 13 bases match TRBD2. The CDR3 spans 19 residues. With V trimmed by 0 bases and J by 3 bases, 10 bases remained unmatched. Germline V gene sequence: CDR1 LGHNA, CDR2 YNFKEQ. The CDR3 is CASSQDLRRTSGREETQYF. In DNA, the CDR3 is TGTGCCAGCAGCCAAGATCTCAGACGGACTAGCGGGAGAGAAGAGACCCAGTACTTC.

The chain carries TRBV6-5 and TRBJ2-1; D is unclear. Germline V gene data show CDR1 as MNHEY and CDR2 as SVGAGI. The ends were cut back, 6 bases at V and 12 bases at J, with 12 bases in the middle. The CDR3 extends over 11 amino acids. The DNA for the CDR3 is TGTGCCAGCAGAAGTGGGATTGGGCAGTTCTTC. Encoded protein: CASRSGIGQFF.

V is TRBV6-5 and J is TRBJ1-1; no clear D. CDR3 size: 11 residues. CDR1 is MNHEY and CDR2 is SVGAGI in the germline V gene. V shed 8 bases and J shed 0 bases, with 4 bases lying between them. For the CDR3, the DNA is TGTGCCAGCTTCCTGAACACTGAAGCTTTCTTT. This translates into CASFLNTEAFF.

The chain is built from TRBV30 and TRBJ2-5; no clear D. V was cut by 5 bases and J by 2 bases, with 6 bases left in between. The CDR3 loop spans 11 amino acids. Germline loops: CDR1 GTSNPN, CDR2 SVGIG (reference sequence). The CDR3 spells CAWGFQETQYF. Written as DNA, the CDR3 is TGTGCCTGGGGATTTCAAGAGACCCAGTACTTC.

This chain links TRBV21-1 with TRBJ1-1; TRBD1 is the table's D call, not checked against the DNA. TRBV21-1 is listed as a pseudogene. The CDR3 length is 15 residues. This CDR3 reads CASSTGQDLNTEAFF. The DNA for the CDR3 is TGTGCCAGCAGCACTGGACAGGATCTGAACACTGAAGCTTTCTTT.

The V gene is TRBV7-7, the J gene TRBJ2-3; 7 nucleotides line up with TRBD2. The CDR3 totals 16 residues. V gave up 5 bases and J gave up 1 base; unmatched junction bases: 9. The germline CDR1 and CDR2 sequences are SSHAT and FNYEAQ (reference sequence). The CDR3 sequence is CASSPLGAGGTDTQYF. CDR3 in DNA: TGTGCCAGCAGCCCCCTGGGCGCGGGGGGCACAGATACGCAGTATTTT.

This sequence joins TRBV7-3 and TRBJ1-1; D gene uncertain. V was trimmed by 2 bases and J by 1 base, leaving 14 bases between them. CDR3 length: 16 residues. The germline V gene has CDR1 SGHTA and CDR2 FQGTGA. The CDR3 nucleotides are TGTGCCAGCAGCTTAGAATGGGTGCAAGGGAACACTGAAGCTTTCTTT. Residues: CASSLEWVQGNTEAFF.

The rearrangement links TRBV28 to TRBJ2-7, with D uncertain. Germline CDR1 MDHEN, CDR2 SYDVKM. The CDR3 has 13 amino acids. With 7 bases removed from V and 4 bases from J, the gap between germline ends came to 14 bases. CDR3 sequence reads: CASNPGRWYEQYF. The CDR3 region has the DNA TGTGCCAGCAACCCGGGCAGGTGGTACGAGCAGTACTTC.

The chain combines TRBV7-3 with TRBJ2-2; D ambiguous. This CDR3 is built from 12 residues. From germline, CDR1 is SGHTA and CDR2 FQGTGA. The V gene lost 2 bases and the J gene lost 6 bases, with 4 bases spanning the gap. The chain's CDR3 is CASSLSAGELFF. The CDR3 nucleotides are TGTGCCAGCAGCTTATCCGCCGGGGAGCTGTTTTTT. The full variable domain, rest sourced from reference TRBV7-3 and TRBJ2-2, is GAGVSQTPSNKVTEKGKYVELRCDPISGHTALYWYRQSLGQGPEFLIYFQGTGAADDSGLPNDRFFAVRPEGSVSTLKIQRTERGDSAVYLCASSLSAGELFFGEGSRLTVL.

This clone was observed a handful of times. The chain has TRBV28 and TRBJ1-5; D unresolved. Trimming took off 5 bases at V and 8 bases at J, with 10 bases between the two ends. Germline lookup yields CDR1 MDHEN and CDR2 SYDVKM. CDR3 length equals 12 residues. The CDR3 is CASSPSIEPQHF. CDR3 bases: TGTGCCAGCAGTCCATCGATCGAGCCCCAGCATTTT.

The genes are TRBV19 and TRBJ2-2, with 7 bases identical to TRBD2. This CDR3 is built from 17 residues. Germline CDR1 and CDR2: LNHDA and SQIVND (reference sequence). The J segment lost 1 base and the V segment lost 5 bases, leaving 10 bases of the junction unmatched. CDR3 bases: TGTGCCAGTAGTCCCCGGACTAGGACTATGAACACCGGGGAGCTGTTTTTT. Amino acids: CASSPRTRTMNTGELFF. Variable domain in full (rest from reference TRBV19 and TRBJ2-2): DGGITQSPKYLFRKEGQNVTLSCEQNLNHDAMYWYRQDPGQGLRLIYYSQIVNDFQKGDIAEGYSVSREKKESFPLTVTSAQKNPTAFYLCASSPRTRTMNTGELFFGEGSRLTVL.